This TCR beta chain was identified in a study of neurological immune-mediated disorders. Time point described: longitudinal time-point 1 (baseline). TCRdb redid the calling of the 5' RACE reads with MiXCR, one entry per CDR3 protein. The sample has tens of thousands of distinct CDR3 sequences; roughly 13% are singletons. The CDR3 extends over 15 amino acids. Germline V lookup: CDR1 ENHRY, CDR2 SYGVKD. V dropped 2 bases and J dropped 7; count of bases not matched to a gene: 4. This chain uses TRBV10-3 with TRBJ2-1, with 11 bases fitting TRBD2. The sequence came from a female donor with HTLV-1-associated myelopathy (HAM/TSP). Sequenced sample: PBMCs. This CDR3 is CAISEQSSGRNEQFF. As DNA, the CDR3 is TGTGCCATCAGTGAGCAGTCTAGCGGGAGGAATGAGCAGTTCTTC.